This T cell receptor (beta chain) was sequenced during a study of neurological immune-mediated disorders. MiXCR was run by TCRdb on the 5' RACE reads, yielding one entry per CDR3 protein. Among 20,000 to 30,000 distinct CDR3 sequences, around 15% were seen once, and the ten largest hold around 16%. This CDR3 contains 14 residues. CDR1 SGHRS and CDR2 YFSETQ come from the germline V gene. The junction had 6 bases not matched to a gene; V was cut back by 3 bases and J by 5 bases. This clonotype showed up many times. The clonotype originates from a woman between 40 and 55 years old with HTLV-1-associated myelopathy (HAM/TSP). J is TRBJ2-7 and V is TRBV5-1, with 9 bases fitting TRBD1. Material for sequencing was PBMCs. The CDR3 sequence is CASSSDRGMNEQYF. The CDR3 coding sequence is TGCGCCAGCAGCTCTGACAGGGGGATGAACGAGCAGTACTTC.